This TCR beta chain was captured in a study of glioma-infiltrating T cells after dendritic cell vaccination. On the study more broadly: Dendritic cell vaccination trial patients had either newly diagnosed or recurrent glioblastoma.

Trimming removed 2 bases from V and 2 bases from J; junction bases left unmatched: 3. Germline assignment: CDR1 MNHEY and CDR2 SVGAGI. This CDR3 has 15 residues. The PCR used 60 V beta and 13 J beta primers. Sequencing used immunoSEQ multiplex PCR; TCRdb keeps in-frame clones, though not all of them. The sample shows about 92,000 clones, around 84% of them seen only once. Selection required adequate fresh-frozen tumor tissue plus more than two years' survival data. None of the glioblastoma patients had an isocitrate dehydrogenase mutation. The sequencing used blood, collected before dendritic cell vaccination. The chain uses TRBV6-5 and TRBJ2-5; 9 nucleotides match TRBD2. The clonotype originates from a human donor with glioblastoma. Here the CDR3 reads CASSYRLAGQETQYF. CDR3 nucleotides: TGTGCCAGCAGTTACCGGCTAGCGGGGCAAGAGACCCAGTACTTC.